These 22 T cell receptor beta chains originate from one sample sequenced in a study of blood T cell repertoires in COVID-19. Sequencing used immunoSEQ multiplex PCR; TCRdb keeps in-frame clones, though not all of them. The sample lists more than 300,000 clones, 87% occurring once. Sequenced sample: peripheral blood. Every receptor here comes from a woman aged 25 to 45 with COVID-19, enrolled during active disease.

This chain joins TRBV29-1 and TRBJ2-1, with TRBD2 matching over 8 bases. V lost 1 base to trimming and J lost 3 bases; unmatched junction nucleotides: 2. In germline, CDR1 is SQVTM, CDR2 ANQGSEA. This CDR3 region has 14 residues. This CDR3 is CSVEGTSGYNEQFF. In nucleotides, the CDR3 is TGCAGCGTTGAAGGCACTAGCGGCTACAATGAGCAGTTCTTC.

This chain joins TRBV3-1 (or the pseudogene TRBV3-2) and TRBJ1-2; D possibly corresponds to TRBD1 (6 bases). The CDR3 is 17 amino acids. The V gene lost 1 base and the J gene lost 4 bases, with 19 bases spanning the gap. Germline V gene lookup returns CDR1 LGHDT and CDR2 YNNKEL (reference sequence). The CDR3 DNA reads TGTGCCAGCAGCCAAGGGACAGACCCGCCCTGGGCCTATGGCTACACCTTC. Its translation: CASSQGTDPPWAYGYTF.

The CDR3 loop is CAWGDRGVYEQYF. CDR3 sequence (DNA): TGTGCCTGGGGAGACAGGGGGGTATACGAGCAGTACTTC. The chain joins TRBV30 to TRBJ2-7; 9 nucleotides line up with TRBD1. CDR3 size: 13 residues. The ends lost 5 bases at V and 4 bases at J; junction bases unmatched: 6. Germline V gives CDR1 GTSNPN, CDR2 SVGIG (reference sequence).

This CDR3 is CASGGGTRGPQHF. The CDR3 DNA sequence: TGTGCCAGCGGGGGAGGAACCCGGGGGCCCCAGCATTTT. The chain recombines TRBV3-1 (or the pseudogene TRBV3-2) with TRBJ1-5, with D perhaps matching TRBD1 (5 bases). This CDR3 comprises 13 residues. Germline loops: CDR1 LGHDT, CDR2 YNNKEL (reference sequence). Deletions cut 8 bases from V and 9 bases from J, with 17 bases between.

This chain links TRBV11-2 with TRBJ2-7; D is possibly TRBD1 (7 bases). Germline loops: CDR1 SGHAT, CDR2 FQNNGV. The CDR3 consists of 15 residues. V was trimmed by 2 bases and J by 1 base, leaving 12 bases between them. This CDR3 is CASSLTTGTSYEQYF. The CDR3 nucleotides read TGTGCCAGCAGCTTAACGACAGGGACTTCCTACGAGCAGTACTTC.

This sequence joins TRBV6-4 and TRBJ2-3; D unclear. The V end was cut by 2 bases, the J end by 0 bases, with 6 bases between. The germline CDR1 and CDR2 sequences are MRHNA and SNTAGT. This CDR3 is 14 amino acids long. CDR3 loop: CASSDGPSTDTQYF. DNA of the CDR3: TGTGCCAGCAGTGACGGCCCTAGCACAGATACGCAGTATTTT.

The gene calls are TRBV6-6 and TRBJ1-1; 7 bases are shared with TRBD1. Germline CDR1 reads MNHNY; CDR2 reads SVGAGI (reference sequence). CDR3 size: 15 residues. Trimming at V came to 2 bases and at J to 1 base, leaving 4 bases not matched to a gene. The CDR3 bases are TGTGCCAGCAGTTACAGGCAGGGGGGGAACACTGAAGCTTTCTTT. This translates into CASSYRQGGNTEAFF.

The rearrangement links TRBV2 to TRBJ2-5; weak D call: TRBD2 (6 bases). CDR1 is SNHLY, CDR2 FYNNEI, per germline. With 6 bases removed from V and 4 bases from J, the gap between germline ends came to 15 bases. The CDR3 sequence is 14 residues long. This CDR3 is CASRAGFGGETQYF. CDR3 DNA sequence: TGTGCCAGCAGGGCGGGATTTGGGGGAGAGACCCAGTACTTC.

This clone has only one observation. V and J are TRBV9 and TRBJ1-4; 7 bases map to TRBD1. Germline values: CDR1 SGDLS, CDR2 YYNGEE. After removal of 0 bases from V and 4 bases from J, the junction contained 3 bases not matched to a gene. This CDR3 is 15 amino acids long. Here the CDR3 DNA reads TGTGCCAGCAGCGTAGGGGGGACAGATAATGAAAAACTGTTTTTT. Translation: CASSVGGTDNEKLFF.

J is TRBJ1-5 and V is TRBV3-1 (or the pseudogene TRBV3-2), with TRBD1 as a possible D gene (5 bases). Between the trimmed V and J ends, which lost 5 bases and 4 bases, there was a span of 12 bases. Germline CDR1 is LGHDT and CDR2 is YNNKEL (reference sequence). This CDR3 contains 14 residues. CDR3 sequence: CASSSRGVNQPQHF. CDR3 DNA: TGTGCCAGCAGCTCCCGGGGGGTGAATCAGCCCCAGCATTTT.

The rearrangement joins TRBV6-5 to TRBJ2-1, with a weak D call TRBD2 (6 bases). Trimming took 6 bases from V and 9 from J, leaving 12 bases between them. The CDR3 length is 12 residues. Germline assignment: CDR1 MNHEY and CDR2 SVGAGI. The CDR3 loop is CASSLGTGEQFF. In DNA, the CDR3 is TGTGCCAGCAGCCTAGGGACTGGTGAGCAGTTCTTC.

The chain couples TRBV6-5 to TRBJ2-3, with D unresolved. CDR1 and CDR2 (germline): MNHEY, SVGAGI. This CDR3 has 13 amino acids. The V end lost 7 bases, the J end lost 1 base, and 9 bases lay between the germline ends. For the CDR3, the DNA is TGTGCCAGCATGTCCCGGGGCACAGATACGCAGTATTTT. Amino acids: CASMSRGTDTQYF.

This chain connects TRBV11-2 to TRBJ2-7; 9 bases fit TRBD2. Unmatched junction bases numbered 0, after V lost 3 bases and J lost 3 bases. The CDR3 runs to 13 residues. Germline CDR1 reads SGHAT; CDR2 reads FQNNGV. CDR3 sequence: CASSFSGSYEQYF. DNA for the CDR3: TGTGCCAGCAGCTTTAGCGGGAGCTACGAGCAGTACTTC.

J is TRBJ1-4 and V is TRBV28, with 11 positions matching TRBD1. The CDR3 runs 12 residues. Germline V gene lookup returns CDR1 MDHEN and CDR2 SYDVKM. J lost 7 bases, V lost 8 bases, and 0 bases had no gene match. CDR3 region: CASGTGGEKLFF. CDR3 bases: TGTGCCAGCGGGACAGGGGGTGAAAAACTGTTTTTT.

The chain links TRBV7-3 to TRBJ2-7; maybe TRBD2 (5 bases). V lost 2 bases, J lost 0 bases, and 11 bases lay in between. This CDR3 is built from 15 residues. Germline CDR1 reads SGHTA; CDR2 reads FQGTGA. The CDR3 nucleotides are TGTGCCAGCAGCTTAGGGAGCGTTATCTCCTACGAGCAGTACTTC. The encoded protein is CASSLGSVISYEQYF.

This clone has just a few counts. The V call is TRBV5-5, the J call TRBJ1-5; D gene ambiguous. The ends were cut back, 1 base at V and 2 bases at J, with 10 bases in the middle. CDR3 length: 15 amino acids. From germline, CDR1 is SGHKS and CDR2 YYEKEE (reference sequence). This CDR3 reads CASSLWISGNQPQHF. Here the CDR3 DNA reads TGTGCCAGCAGCTTGTGGATTAGCGGCAATCAGCCCCAGCATTTT.

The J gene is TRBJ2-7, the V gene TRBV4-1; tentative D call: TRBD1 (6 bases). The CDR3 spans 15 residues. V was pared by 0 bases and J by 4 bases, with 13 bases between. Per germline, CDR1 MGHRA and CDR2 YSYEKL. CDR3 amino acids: CASSQETGTPYEQYF. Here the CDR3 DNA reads TGCGCCAGCAGCCAAGAGACCGGGACACCATACGAGCAGTACTTC.

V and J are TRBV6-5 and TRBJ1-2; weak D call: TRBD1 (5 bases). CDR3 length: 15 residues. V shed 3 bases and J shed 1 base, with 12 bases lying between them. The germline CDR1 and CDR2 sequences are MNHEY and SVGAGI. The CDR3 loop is CASSYGQGLNYGYTF. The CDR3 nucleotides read TGTGCCAGCAGTTATGGGCAGGGTCTTAACTATGGCTACACCTTC.

CDR3 DNA: TGTGCCAGTAGAAGCGTACCGAACACCGGGGAGCTGTTTTTT. Translated, it gives CASRSVPNTGELFF. This chain links TRBV19 with TRBJ2-2; no firm D call. The CDR3 loop spans 14 amino acids. V lost 6 bases, J lost 0 bases, and 8 bases lay in between. Germline V gene lookup returns CDR1 LNHDA and CDR2 SQIVND (reference sequence).

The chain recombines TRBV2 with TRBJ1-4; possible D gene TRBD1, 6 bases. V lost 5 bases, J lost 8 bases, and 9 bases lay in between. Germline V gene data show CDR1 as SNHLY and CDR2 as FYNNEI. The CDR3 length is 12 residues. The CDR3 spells CASSLDSEKLFF. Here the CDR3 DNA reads TGTGCCAGCAGTCTGGACAGCGAAAAACTGTTTTTT.

The CDR3, as DNA: TGTGCCACCAGTGATTCGGAGTTTTCCGAGCAGTACTTC. Amino acid sequence: CATSDSEFSEQYF. The rearrangement joins TRBV24-1 to TRBJ2-7; no definite D call. Germline-derived CDR1 and CDR2 are KGHDR and SFDVKD. This CDR3 contains 13 residues. Trimming removed 2 bases at V and 6 bases at J, with 10 bases between.

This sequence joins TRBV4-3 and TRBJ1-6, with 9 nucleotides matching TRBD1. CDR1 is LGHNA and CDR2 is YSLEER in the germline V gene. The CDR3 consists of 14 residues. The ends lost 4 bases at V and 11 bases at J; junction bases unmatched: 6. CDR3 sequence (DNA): TGCGCCAGCAGCCCGGGACAGGGAAAGACACCCCTCCACTTT. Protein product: CASSPGQGKTPLHF.